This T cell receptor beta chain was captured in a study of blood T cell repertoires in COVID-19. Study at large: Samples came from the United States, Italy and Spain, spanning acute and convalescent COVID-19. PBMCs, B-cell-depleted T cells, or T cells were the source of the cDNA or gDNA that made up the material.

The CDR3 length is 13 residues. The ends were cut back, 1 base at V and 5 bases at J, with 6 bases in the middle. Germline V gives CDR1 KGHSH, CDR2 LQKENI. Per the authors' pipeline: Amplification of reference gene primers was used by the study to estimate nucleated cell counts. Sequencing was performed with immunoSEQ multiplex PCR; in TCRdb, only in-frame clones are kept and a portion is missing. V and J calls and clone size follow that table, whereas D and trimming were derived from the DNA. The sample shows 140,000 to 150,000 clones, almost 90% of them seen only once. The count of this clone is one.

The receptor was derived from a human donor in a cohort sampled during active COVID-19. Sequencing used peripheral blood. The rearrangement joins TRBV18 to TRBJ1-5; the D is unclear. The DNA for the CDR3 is TGTGCCAGCTCACCACGCTCGGATCAGCCCCAGCATTTT. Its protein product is CASSPRSDQPQHF.